This T cell receptor beta chain is from a study of T-cell reconstitution after alpha-beta-depleted transplantation in children. This clonotype was detected many times. CDR3 length: 11 amino acids. V was cut by 8 bases and J by 2 bases, with 5 bases left in between. From germline, CDR1 is ENHRY and CDR2 SYGVKD. Preparation of the TCRbeta library was carried out with unique molecular identifiers. TCRdb processed the PCR reads anew with MiXCR; each CDR3 protein has one entry. The sample has about half a million distinct CDR3 sequences, around an eighth seen once. The genes are TRBV10-3 and TRBJ2-3; D is ambiguous. This receptor was identified in a human donor who donated a stem cell graft to a child with combined immunodeficiency. The source material was PBMCs from the stem cell graft donor, sampled from the stem cell graft. The CDR3 nucleotides read TGTGCCATCGGCTACACAGATACGCAGTATTTT. Translated: CAIGYTDTQYF.